This T cell receptor (beta chain) derives from a study of T cells in Graves' hyperthyroidism and ophthalmopathy. Study observations and caveats: The blood repertoire included most of the expanded thyroid clonotypes above 0.001.

Amplified TCR beta CDR3 regions came from RNA transcripts. Using the HTBI primer set, a first-round RT-PCR was run on the TCR CDR3. Using its own MiXCR run on the multiplex PCR reads, TCRdb lists one record per CDR3 protein. The sample lists around 200,000 distinct CDR3 sequences, approximately 20% occurring once. Concerning this clonotype: Its cognate antigen is unknown.

The study defined stable Graves' hyperthyroidism as no ophthalmopathy progression within 18 months. For the diagnoses, clinical symptoms, serum thyroxine and TRAb, thyroid ultrasound and orbital computed tomography were used. The source of the PBMCs was less than 12 ml of fresh peripheral blood. The V gene lost 3 bases and the J gene lost 6 bases, with 12 bases spanning the gap. The germline V gene encodes CDR1 KGHSH and CDR2 LQKENI. The CDR3 consists of 13 residues. The V gene is TRBV18, the J gene TRBJ2-7; unclear D gene. The sample taken for sequencing was blood. This clonotype was sampled from a man aged 40-55 years with Graves' hyperthyroidism. The CDR3 bases are TGTGCCAGCTCACCGGTTTTAGGCGGCGAGCAGTACTTC. This encodes CASSPVLGGEQYF. Full variable domain (rest looked up from reference TRBV18 and TRBJ2-7): NAGVMQNPRHLVRRRGQEARLRCSPMKGHSHVYWYRQLPEEGLKFMVYLQKENIIDESGMPKERFSAEFPKEGPSILRIQQVVRGDSAAYFCASSPVLGGEQYFGPGTRLTVT.